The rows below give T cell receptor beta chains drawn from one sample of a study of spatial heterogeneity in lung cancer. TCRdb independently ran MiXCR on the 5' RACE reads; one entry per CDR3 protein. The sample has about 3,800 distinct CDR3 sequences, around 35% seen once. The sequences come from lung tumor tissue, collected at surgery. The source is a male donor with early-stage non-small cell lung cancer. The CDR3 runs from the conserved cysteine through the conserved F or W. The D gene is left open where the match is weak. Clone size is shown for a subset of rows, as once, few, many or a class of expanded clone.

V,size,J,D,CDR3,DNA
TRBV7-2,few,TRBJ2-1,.,CASSWLGNEQFF,TGTGCCAGCAGCTGGCTAGGTAATGAGCAGTTCTTC
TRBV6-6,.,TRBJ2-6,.,CASSYGGVAGANVLTF,TGTGCCAGCAGTTACGGTGGGGTAGCTGGGGCCAACGTCCTGACTTTC
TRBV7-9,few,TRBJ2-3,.,CASSLASARDTQYF,TGTGCCAGCAGCTTAGCGAGTGCGAGAGATACGCAGTATTTT
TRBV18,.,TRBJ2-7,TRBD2,CASSGGGTSSYEQYF,TGTGCCAGCTCAGGGGGGGGGACCTCCTCCTACGAGCAGTACTTC
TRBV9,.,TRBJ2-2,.,CASSVLTEGTGELFF,TGTGCCAGCAGCGTATTAACAGAAGGCACCGGGGAGCTGTTTTTT
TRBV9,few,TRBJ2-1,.,CASSTPEGNGVYNEQFF,TGTGCCAGCAGCACACCCGAGGGCAACGGGGTATACAATGAGCAGTTCTTC
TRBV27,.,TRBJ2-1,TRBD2,CASRPRPSGGYNEQFF,TGTGCCAGCAGGCCCCGGCCTAGCGGGGGCTACAATGAGCAGTTCTTC
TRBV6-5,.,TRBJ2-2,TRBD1,CASSYSTGGTGELFF,TGTGCCAGCAGTTACTCTACAGGGGGGACCGGGGAGCTGTTTTTT
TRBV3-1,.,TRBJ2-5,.,CASSYQEETQYF,TGTGCCAGCAGCTACCAGGAAGAGACCCAGTACTTC
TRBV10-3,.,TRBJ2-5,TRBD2,CAISESTLRLTSGSRGETQYF,TGTGCCATCAGTGAGTCGACACTCCGACTAACTAGCGGGAGCCGGGGGGAGACCCAGTACTTC
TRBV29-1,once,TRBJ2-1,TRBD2,CSVGLAGGGEQFF,TGCAGCGTGGGACTAGCGGGAGGAGGTGAGCAGTTCTTC
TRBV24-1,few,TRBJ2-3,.,CATSVDRTTDTQYF,TGTGCCACCAGTGTCGACAGAACCACAGATACGCAGTATTTT
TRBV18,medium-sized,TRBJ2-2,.,CASSPLGQHRELFF,TGTGCCAGCTCACCACTTGGACAGCACCGGGAGCTGTTTTTT
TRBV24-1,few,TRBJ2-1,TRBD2,CATRDYFNEQFF,TGTGCCACCCGGGACTACTTTAATGAGCAGTTCTTC
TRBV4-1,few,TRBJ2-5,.,CASSQEGDLRETQYF,TGCGCCAGCAGCCAAGAGGGGGACCTAAGGGAGACCCAGTACTTC
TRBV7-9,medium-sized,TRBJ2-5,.,CASSLIAVQETQYF,TGTGCCAGCAGCTTAATAGCGGTGCAAGAGACCCAGTACTTC
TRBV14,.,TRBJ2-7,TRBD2,CASSQDRLAGPPLYEQYF,TGTGCCAGCAGCCAAGATCGACTAGCGGGGCCACCCCTCTACGAGCAGTACTTC
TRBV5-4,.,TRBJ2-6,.,CASSRPPLGANVLTF,TGTGCCAGCAGCCGCCCCCCCTTAGGGGCCAACGTCCTGACTTTC
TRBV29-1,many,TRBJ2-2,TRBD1,CSVDWTGNTGELFF,TGCAGCGTTGACTGGACAGGGAACACCGGGGAGCTGTTTTTT
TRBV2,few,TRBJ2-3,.,CASTDTDTQYF,TGTGCCAGCACTGATACAGATACGCAGTATTTT
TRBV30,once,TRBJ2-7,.,CAWSNRDYYEQYF,TGTGCCTGGAGTAACAGGGACTACTACGAGCAGTACTTC
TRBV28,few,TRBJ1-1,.,CASLSIGGINTEAFF,TGTGCCAGCTTATCCATCGGGGGTATTAACACTGAAGCTTTCTTT
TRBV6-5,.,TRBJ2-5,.,CASSFDRQRQETQYF,TGTGCCAGCAGTTTCGACAGACAGCGACAAGAGACCCAGTACTTC
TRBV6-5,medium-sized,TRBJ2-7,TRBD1,CASSYRGQGTYEQYF,TGTGCCAGCAGTTATCGGGGACAGGGCACCTACGAGCAGTACTTC
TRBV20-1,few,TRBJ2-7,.,CSARDRVADEQYF,TGCAGTGCTAGAGACAGGGTAGCGGACGAGCAGTACTTC
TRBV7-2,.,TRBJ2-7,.,CASSTYSGEQYF,TGTGCCAGCAGCACCTACAGTGGCGAGCAGTACTTC
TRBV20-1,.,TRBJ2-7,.,CSAGSDSSWEQYF,TGCAGTGCGGGCAGTGACTCCTCTTGGGAGCAGTACTTC
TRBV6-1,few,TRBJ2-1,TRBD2,CASTDSGTSNEQFF,TGTGCCAGCACCGATTCTGGGACTAGCAATGAGCAGTTCTTC
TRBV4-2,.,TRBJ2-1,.,CTSSQEDPAGAYNEQFF,TGTACCAGCAGCCAAGAGGATCCGGCAGGGGCCTACAATGAGCAGTTCTTC
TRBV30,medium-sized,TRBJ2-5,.,CAWSVRVQETQYF,TGTGCCTGGAGTGTCAGGGTGCAAGAGACCCAGTACTTC
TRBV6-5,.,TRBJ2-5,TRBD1,CASSRTGGEGTQYF,TGTGCCAGCAGCCGGACAGGGGGCGAAGGGACCCAGTACTTC
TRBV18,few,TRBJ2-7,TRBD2,CASSPPAGAAYEQYF,TGTGCCAGCTCACCACCGGCGGGAGCGGCTTACGAGCAGTACTTC
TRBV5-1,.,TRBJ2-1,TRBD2,CASSLDSGLAGNEQFF,TGCGCCAGCAGCTTGGATTCAGGACTAGCGGGGAATGAGCAGTTCTTC
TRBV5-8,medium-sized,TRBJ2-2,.,CASTPGTSVTGELFF,TGTGCCAGCACCCCCGGGACTTCGGTCACCGGGGAGCTGTTTTTT
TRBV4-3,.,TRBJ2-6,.,CASSREGGGPSGANVLTF,TGCGCCAGCAGCCGGGAAGGAGGGGGGCCCTCTGGGGCCAACGTCCTGACTTTC
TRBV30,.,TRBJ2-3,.,CAWSFQAGTDTQYF,TGTGCCTGGAGTTTCCAGGCGGGCACAGATACGCAGTATTTT
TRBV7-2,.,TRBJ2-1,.,CASSQARDASYNEQFF,TGTGCCAGCAGCCAGGCCCGGGACGCCTCCTACAATGAGCAGTTCTTC
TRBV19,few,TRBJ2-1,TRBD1,CASTPRGSDDEQFF,TGTGCCAGTACCCCCAGGGGGAGTGACGATGAGCAGTTCTTC
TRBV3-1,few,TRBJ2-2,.,CASSQVGTGELFF,TGTGCCAGCAGCCAAGTTGGGACCGGGGAGCTGTTTTTT
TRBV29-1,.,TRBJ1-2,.,CSVGGFNYGYTF,TGCAGCGTCGGGGGGTTTAACTATGGCTACACCTTC
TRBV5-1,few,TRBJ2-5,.,CASSFRDPRVETQYF,TGCGCCAGCAGTTTCCGGGACCCAAGGGTAGAGACCCAGTACTTC
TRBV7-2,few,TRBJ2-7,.,CASSSRPSRGQTSNEQYF,TGTGCCAGCAGCTCCCGGCCGTCTCGTGGACAGACGTCGAACGAGCAGTACTTC
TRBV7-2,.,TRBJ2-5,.,CASSLAGGIETQYF,TGTGCCAGCAGCTTAGCGGGGGGAATCGAGACCCAGTACTTC
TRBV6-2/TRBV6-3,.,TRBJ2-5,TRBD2,CASSLAGGAETQYF,TGTGCCAGCAGTTTAGCGGGAGGGGCGGAGACCCAGTACTTC
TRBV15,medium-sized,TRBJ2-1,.,CATSRDRNEQFF,TGTGCCACCAGCAGAGATCGCAATGAGCAGTTCTTC
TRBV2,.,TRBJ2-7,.,CASSELIPNEQYF,TGTGCCAGCAGTGAGTTGATCCCTAACGAGCAGTACTTC
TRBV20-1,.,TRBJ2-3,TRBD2,CSARVRGTSEDMQYF,TGCAGTGCTAGAGTCCGGGGGACTAGCGAGGATATGCAGTATTTT
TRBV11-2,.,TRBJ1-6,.,CASSALTTASSSPLHF,TGTGCCAGCAGCGCCCTGACGACAGCCTCTAGCTCACCCCTCCACTTT
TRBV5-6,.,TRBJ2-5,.,CASSSGQETQYF,TGTGCCAGCAGCTCGGGACAAGAGACCCAGTACTTC
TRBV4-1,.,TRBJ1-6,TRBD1,CASSQDRGGGQGSNSPLHF,TGCGCCAGCAGCCAAGACCGAGGAGGGGGACAGGGCTCTAATTCACCCCTCCACTTT
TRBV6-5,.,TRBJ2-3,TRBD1,CASRGQSTDTQYF,TGTGCCAGCAGGGGACAGAGCACAGATACGCAGTATTTT
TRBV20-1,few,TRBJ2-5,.,CSAVLGPAVETQYF,TGCAGTGCAGTCCTGGGCCCAGCCGTAGAGACCCAGTACTTC
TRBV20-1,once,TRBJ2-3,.,CSAPGARSTDTQYF,TGCAGTGCCCCGGGGGCCAGGAGCACAGATACGCAGTATTTT
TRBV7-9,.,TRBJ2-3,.,CTSSLRATDTQYF,TGTACCAGCAGCTTAAGGGCCACAGATACGCAGTATTTT
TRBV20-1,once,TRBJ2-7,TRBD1,CSARIRTGFSYEQYF,TGCAGTGCTAGAATTCGGACAGGGTTTTCGTACGAGCAGTACTTC
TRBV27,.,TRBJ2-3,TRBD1,CASSLRDRGPTDTQYF,TGTGCCAGCAGTTTAAGGGACAGGGGGCCCACAGATACGCAGTATTTT
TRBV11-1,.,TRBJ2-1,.,CASSGTRSYNEQFF,TGTGCCAGCAGCGGGACCCGCTCCTACAATGAGCAGTTCTTC
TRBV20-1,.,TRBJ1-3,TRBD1,CSASPPGRGPGNTIYF,TGCAGTGCTAGCCCCCCCGGCAGGGGGCCTGGAAACACCATATATTTT
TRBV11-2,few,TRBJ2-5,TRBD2,CASSPAGGQETQYF,TGTGCCAGCAGTCCTGCGGGGGGACAAGAGACCCAGTACTTC